The 15 T cell receptor beta chains listed next were all sequenced from one sample in a study of blood T cell repertoires in COVID-19 (dated by TCRdb to 2020 to 2021). Library method: the immunoSEQ multiplex PCR assay. What TCRdb holds here is the immuneACCESS table cut down to in-frame rearrangements. Part of the clones is not present; checked against another copy, under half of the missing clones reflect an unresolved V gene, and the others are unexplained. Counted in this sample were tens of thousands of clones; roughly 89% of them appeared once. 4.5% to 6% of the sample lies in the top ten. Sequencing input: peripheral blood. These receptors were obtained from a man in his sixties with active COVID-19.

The genes are TRBV7-6 and TRBJ2-6; D is perhaps TRBD2 (6 bases). The V gene's germline CDR1 is SGHVS and CDR2 FNYEAQ. V shed 4 bases and J shed 0 bases, with 16 bases lying between them. This CDR3 comprises 18 residues. Written as DNA, the CDR3 is TGTGCCAGCAGCTCAACCCCGACTAGTGACTCTGGGGCCAACGTCCTGACTTTC. Amino acid sequence: CASSSTPTSDSGANVLTF.

The rearrangement joins TRBV20-1 to TRBJ2-7; D unclear. The CDR3 loop spans 11 amino acids. Trimming pared 4 bases from V and 6 bases from J, leaving 10 bases between. Germline-derived CDR1 and CDR2 are DFQATT and SNEGSKA (reference sequence). Here the CDR3 DNA reads TGCAGTGCTAAACAGCCCGCCGAGCAGTACTTC. Its translation: CSAKQPAEQYF.

The rearrangement links TRBV20-1 to TRBJ2-4, with 10 nucleotides matching TRBD1. CDR1 and CDR2 (germline): DFQATT, SNEGSKA (reference sequence). CDR3 length equals 15 residues. Trimming took 3 bases from V and 5 from J; bases not matched to a gene: 7. The CDR3: CSASMGQGPQNIQYF. In DNA form, the CDR3 reads TGCAGTGCTAGTATGGGACAGGGGCCACAAAACATTCAGTACTTC.

This clone is a singleton in its sample. J is TRBJ1-4 and V is TRBV5-6; 10 nucleotides line up with TRBD1. J lost 11 bases, V lost 4 bases, and 8 bases had no gene match. This CDR3 has 14 residues. Germline CDR1 reads SGHDT; CDR2 reads YYEEEE. CDR3 coding DNA: TGTGCCAGCAGCGCGGACGTGGACAGGGGGAAACTGTTTTTT. Protein: CASSADVDRGKLFF.

J is TRBJ1-5 and V is TRBV28; 8 bases are a match to TRBD1. Germline CDR1 and CDR2: MDHEN and SYDVKM. V lost 6 bases and J lost 7; bases outside the gene matches: 5. The CDR3 consists of 13 residues. The CDR3 DNA reads as TGTGCCAGCAGACTGGACAGGGTGCAGCCCCAGCATTTT. Translating gives CASRLDRVQPQHF.

The gene calls are TRBV12-5 and TRBJ1-2; D is unresolved. This CDR3 is 16 amino acids long. Germline-derived CDR1 and CDR2 are LGHNT and FRNRAP. Trimming shortened V by 0 bases and J by 5 bases, and 16 bases separated the two germline ends. CDR3 nucleotides: TGTGCTAGTGGTTTGGTACGTGAGGATTTAGAATATGGCTACACCTTC. Its translation is CASGLVREDLEYGYTF.

The chain is built from TRBV15 and TRBJ2-3; 7 bases map to TRBD2. Trimming at V came to 1 base and at J to 4 bases, leaving 11 bases not matched to a gene. Germline CDR1 and CDR2: LNHNV and YYDKDF (reference sequence). This CDR3 is built from 17 residues. CDR3 DNA sequence: TGTGCCACCAGCAGAGGGGGCGGGAGCCAGGAGGCAGATACGCAGTATTTT. The encoded protein is CATSRGGGSQEADTQYF. Drawing the rest from reference TRBV15 and TRBJ2-3, the complete variable domain is DAMVIQNPRYQVTQFGKPVTLSCSQTLNHNVMYWYQQKSSQAPKLLFHYYDKDFNNEADTPDNFQSRRPNTSFCFLDIRSPGLGDTAMYLCATSRGGGSQEADTQYFGPGTRLTVL.

The V and J genes are TRBV27 and TRBJ1-1, with unresolved D. The germline V and J ends were trimmed by 2 bases and 4 bases, with 11 bases remaining between them. The CDR3 has 14 amino acids. Germline values: CDR1 MNHEY, CDR2 SMNVEV (reference sequence). The CDR3 DNA is TGTGCCAGCAGTTTAGGAGGGCTTGGCACTGAAGCTTTCTTT. It specifies CASSLGGLGTEAFF.

V and J are TRBV28 and TRBJ1-2; 8 bases map to TRBD1. Germline trimming cut 1 base from V and 4 bases from J; bases unmatched to any gene: 2. The germline CDR1 and CDR2 sequences are MDHEN and SYDVKM. The CDR3 sequence is 14 residues long. CDR3 sequence: CASSLSTGGYGYTF. CDR3 nucleotide sequence: TGTGCCAGCAGTTTATCTACAGGGGGCTATGGCTACACCTTC.

This rearrangement joins TRBV3-1 (or the pseudogene TRBV3-2) to TRBJ2-7; unclear D gene. Germline V gives CDR1 LGHDT, CDR2 YNNKEL (reference sequence). This CDR3 comprises 15 residues. Trimming left V 0 bases short and J 0 bases short, with 9 bases between. CDR3 nucleotides: TGTGCCAGCAGCCAAGATTACGGCGGCTCCTACGAGCAGTACTTC. Amino acids: CASSQDYGGSYEQYF.

The chain recombines TRBV6-5 with TRBJ2-3, with 8 positions matching TRBD1. The CDR3 length is 15 residues. CDR1 is MNHEY and CDR2 is SVGAGI in the germline V gene. V was pared by 6 bases and J by 0 bases, with 5 bases of the junction left unmatched. CDR3 region: CASRRQGPSTDTQYF. The CDR3 DNA is TGTGCCAGCAGGAGACAGGGGCCGAGCACAGATACGCAGTATTTT.

The rearrangement uses TRBV27 and TRBJ2-5; D remains unclear. The germline V gene encodes CDR1 MNHEY and CDR2 SMNVEV (reference sequence). The CDR3 sequence is 13 residues long. Trimming removed 3 bases at V and 3 bases at J, with 8 bases between. This CDR3 is CASSFWQEETQYF. Here the CDR3 DNA reads TGTGCCAGCAGTTTTTGGCAGGAAGAGACCCAGTACTTC.

The rearrangement links TRBV5-1 to TRBJ1-1; D perhaps matches TRBD1 (5 bases). Germline V gives CDR1 SGHRS, CDR2 YFSETQ. The CDR3 covers 17 residues. Trimming took 3 bases from V and 0 from J, leaving 18 bases between them. The CDR3: CASSSGEGSRMNTEAFF. CDR3 nucleotide sequence: TGCGCCAGCAGCTCGGGGGAGGGCTCGCGGATGAACACTGAAGCTTTCTTT. The full variable domain, in which reference TRBV5-1 and TRBJ1-1 provide the parts outside the CDR3, is KAGVTQTPRYLIKTRGQQVTLSCSPISGHRSVSWYQQTPGQGLQFLFEYFSETQRNKGNFPGRFSGRQFSNSRSEMNVSTLELGDSALYLCASSSGEGSRMNTEAFFGQGTRLTVV.

This chain uses TRBV7-3 with TRBJ2-3; 7 bases fit TRBD2. The CDR3 totals 14 residues. The ends lost 5 bases at V and 2 bases at J; junction bases unmatched: 4. The V gene's germline CDR1 is SGHTA and CDR2 FQGTGA. CDR3 bases: TGTGCCAGCAGCCCGGGACTAAACACAGATACGCAGTATTTT. It yields the protein CASSPGLNTDTQYF.

The genes are TRBV27 and TRBJ2-6; 10 positions agree with TRBD1. Per germline, CDR1 MNHEY and CDR2 SMNVEV (reference sequence). The CDR3 has 15 residues. V gave up 5 bases and J gave up 2 bases; unmatched junction bases: 0. CDR3 amino acids: CASSGQGAGANVLTF. DNA for the CDR3: TGTGCCAGCAGTGGACAGGGGGCTGGGGCCAACGTCCTGACTTTC.